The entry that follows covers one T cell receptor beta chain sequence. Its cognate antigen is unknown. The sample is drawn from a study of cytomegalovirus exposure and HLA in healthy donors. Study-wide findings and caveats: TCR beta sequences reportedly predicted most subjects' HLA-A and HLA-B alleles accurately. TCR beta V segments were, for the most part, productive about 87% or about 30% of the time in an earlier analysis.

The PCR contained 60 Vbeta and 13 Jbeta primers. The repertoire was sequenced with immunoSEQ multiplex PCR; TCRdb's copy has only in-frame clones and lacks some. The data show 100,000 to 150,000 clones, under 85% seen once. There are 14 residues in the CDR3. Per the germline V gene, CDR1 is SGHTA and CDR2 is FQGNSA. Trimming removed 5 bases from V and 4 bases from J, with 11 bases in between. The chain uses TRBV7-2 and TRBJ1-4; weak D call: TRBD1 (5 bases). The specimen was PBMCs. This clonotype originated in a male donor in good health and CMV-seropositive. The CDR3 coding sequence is TGTGCCAGCAGCCTCCAGGGCAGTAATGAAAAACTGTTTTTT. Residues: CASSLQGSNEKLFF.